This T cell receptor (beta chain) was captured in a study of T cell repertoires in cytomegalovirus infection. V was pared by 10 bases and J by 6 bases, with 13 bases of the junction left unmatched. The CDR3 is made up of 14 amino acids. Germline assignment: CDR1 ENHRY and CDR2 SYGVKD. Worth noting for this clonotype: What it binds is not known.

Overall study findings and caveats: HLA-C-restricted CMV-specific TCR beta clonotypes were dominant in the ex vivo response.

Each CDR3 protein gets one entry after TCRdb re-called the reads with MiXCR. The sample consists of fewer than 700,000 distinct CDR3 sequences, about 24% of them appearing once. The receptor's source is a human donor in good health (CMV status not recorded). Some clones in this sample may be carry-over from other donors' samples. Sequencing used CD8+ T cells from PBMCs. The chain combines TRBV10-3 with TRBJ2-3; 7 bases are shared with TRBD1. CDR3 in amino acids: CATGGREGKDTQYF. CDR3 DNA: TGTGCCACAGGGGGAAGGGAAGGGAAGGATACGCAGTATTTT.